The T cell receptor beta chain under discussion was sequenced for a study of blood T cell repertoires in COVID-19. Background on the study: T cells, B-cell-depleted T cells, or PBMCs supplied cDNA or gDNA.

Per germline, CDR1 SNHLY and CDR2 FYNNEI. V dropped 10 bases and J dropped 3 bases, with 15 bases sitting between them. The CDR3 is 14 amino acids. Participant-reported clinical history was the basis for cohort assignment. Original processing notes: Estimation of nucleated cell counts was performed using reference gene primer amplification. Here immunoSEQ multiplex PCR was the method, and the copy in TCRdb shows in-frame clones only, minus some. V and J calls plus clone size are reproduced from that table; the DNA served to infer D and trimming. Seen here are 130,000 to 150,000 clones, 87% observed once, and the top ten hold 11%.

This rearrangement joins TRBV2 to TRBJ2-2, with D maybe TRBD2 (6 bases). Source material: PBMCs or T cells enriched from blood (not recorded which). This TCR was sampled from a man between 60 and 75 years old who had recovered from COVID-19. DNA for the CDR3: TGTGCCACCTCCCGCGGAGGGGACACCGGGGAGCTGTTTTTT. This encodes CATSRGGDTGELFF.